This T cell receptor beta chain was sequenced for a study of CXCR3-negative and CXCR3-positive naive CD8 T cells. Study-wide context: Per-library TRB read counts averaged about 1.5 +/- 0.3 million, adding up to 130 million to 150 million in total.

The study, taken as a whole, reports: Naive subsets showed comparable surface CD5, and TCR interaction strength was also inferred from TRB CDR3 physicochemistry. CXCR3-negative and CXCR3-positive naive cells shared comparable TRBV-TRBJ usage, but memory cells did not. Naive cells positive for CXCR3 carried more hydrophobic TRB CDR3s than CXCR3-negative ones.

Regarding this clonotype: Its cognate antigen is unknown.

The study made its TRB cDNA libraries by 5' RACE, adding UMI labels. Reprocessing the 5' RACE reads, TCRdb reports a single entry for every CDR3 protein and omits DNA. The table gives some 60,000 distinct CDR3 sequences; the top ten clones make up under 0.55% of it. Cells that were CD45RO-CCR7+CD27+CD95- constituted naive CD8+ T cells. Germline loops: CDR1 MDHEN, CDR2 SYDVKM. The CDR3 length is 15 residues. Sequenced material: naive CXCR3+ CD8+ T cells from blood. Documented subset: CD45RO-CCR7+CD27+CD95- naive CD8+ T cells expressing CXCR3 (TNR3+). The rearrangement uses TRBV28 and TRBJ2-5; TCRdb lists TRBD2, though no DNA is available to test this call. This sequence originates from a human donor in good health. Some clones in this sample may be carry-over from other donors' samples. The CDR3: CASSTGTSGKETQYF.